These T cell receptor beta chains were read from a single sample in a study of CD8+ T cells in alopecia areata. Only in-frame clones appear in the TCRdb table, and some are missing; sequencing was by immunoSEQ multiplex PCR. The profile covers 35,000 or so clones, with 45% to 70% appearing a single time and approximately 1.8% taken by the ten largest. The sample was CD4+ Tregs sorted from blood. The receptors come from a human donor with alopecia areata. Each CDR3 is given with its conserved first and last residue. D genes are given only for firm matches. Some rows mark clone size as missing; the rest say once, few, many or name a class of expanded clone.

>TRBV27|NA|NA|TRBJ1-4
TGTGCCAGCAGTTGGAGACGGACAACTGAAAAACTGTTTTTT
CASSWRRTTEKLFF
>TRBV5-8|NA|TRBD2|TRBJ2-3
TGTGCCAGCAGCTTTCCTGTAACTAGCGGCACAGATACGCAGTATTTT
CASSFPVTSGTDTQYF
>TRBV28|few|NA|TRBJ2-7
TGTGCCAGCAGCATCACGGGGGAAATCTCCTACGAGCAGTACTTC
CASSITGEISYEQYF
>TRBV19|few|TRBD1|TRBJ2-1
TGTGCCAGTAGTGGAACAGGGGGCTCTTACAATGAGCAGTTCTTC
CASSGTGGSYNEQFF
>TRBV27|NA|NA|TRBJ1-2
TGTGCCAGCAGTCCCCTTCAGGGGATTTATGGCTACACCTTC
CASSPLQGIYGYTF
>TRBV5-1|NA|NA|TRBJ2-2
TGCGCCAGCAGAGGAGGCAGTGGCGGGGAGCTGTTTTTT
CASRGGSGGELFF
>TRBV9|few|TRBD2|TRBJ2-1
TGTGCCAGCAGCGCTCTAGCGGGCTCCTACAATGAGCAGTTCTTC
CASSALAGSYNEQFF
>TRBV4-1|NA|TRBD1|TRBJ1-1
TGCGCCAGCAGCCAAGAGGGCAGACAGGGGGGGTGGAACACTGAAGCTTTCTTT
CASSQEGRQGGWNTEAFF
>TRBV18|NA|TRBD1|TRBJ2-7
TGTGCCAGCTCCCCAGGGACAGGGTACGAGCAGTACTTC
CASSPGTGYEQYF
>TRBV27|NA|NA|TRBJ2-2
TGTGCCAGCAGGGTGGGCAGGGGCGCCGGGGAGCTGTTTTTT
CASRVGRGAGELFF
>TRBV6-6|NA|TRBD2|TRBJ2-3
TGTGCCAGCAGTTACAGTGCGGGGGTGAGCACAGATACGCAGTATTTT
CASSYSAGVSTDTQYF
>TRBV10-3|few|TRBD2|TRBJ2-3
TGTGCCACGACTAGCGGGAATCTCGATACGCAGTATTTT
CATTSGNLDTQYF
>TRBV6-6|NA|NA|TRBJ2-2
TGTGCCAGCAGTTACTCCGTGGCCGGGGAGCTGTTTTTT
CASSYSVAGELFF
>TRBV6-1|NA|NA|TRBJ2-7
TGTGCCAGTAGATCTACCGGCGTTTCGGAGCAGTACTTC
CASRSTGVSEQYF
>TRBV27|NA|TRBD1|TRBJ1-3
TGTGCCAGCAGAGCCCAGGGGGCTGGAAACACCATATATTTT
CASRAQGAGNTIYF
>TRBV9|few|TRBD1|TRBJ1-1
TGTGCCAGCAGCGCCCCCAGTCACAGGGGCCTGAACACTGAAGCTTTCTTT
CASSAPSHRGLNTEAFF
>TRBV5-6|few|NA|TRBJ1-2
TGTGCCAGCAGCACCGGAAGAAGTGCTAACTATGGCTACACCTTC
CASSTGRSANYGYTF
>TRBV7-2|NA|NA|TRBJ1-3
TGTGCCAGCAGCTTAGGGACAGACTCTGGAAACACCATATATTTT
CASSLGTDSGNTIYF
>TRBV6-5|few|TRBD2|TRBJ2-5
TGTGCCATCAGAGCGGGAGGGGGCCAAGAGACCCAGTACTTC
CAIRAGGGQETQYF
>TRBV4-2|NA|NA|TRBJ1-1
TGTGCCAGCAGCCAAATGGACTCCGGGATGAGGAAAACTGAAGCTTTCTTT
CASSQMDSGMRKTEAFF
>TRBV13|medium-sized|NA|TRBJ2-5
TGTGCCAGCAGCCTGTTATTGGGGGTCCGGGATAGGCCGAAAGAGACCCAGTACTTC
CASSLLLGVRDRPKETQYF
>TRBV5-4|NA|TRBD2|TRBJ2-3
TGTGCCAGCAGCAAGGGACTAGCGGGAATTGATAGCACAGATACGCAGTATTTT
CASSKGLAGIDSTDTQYF
>TRBV29-1|few|TRBD1|TRBJ1-2
TGCAGCGTTCGGGCAGGGGGTGCGGGGGGCTACACCTTC
CSVRAGGAGGYTF
>TRBV11-2|few|NA|TRBJ2-5
TGTGCCAGCAGCTTCTCAACGGGGGCCGGGGAGACCCAGTACTTC
CASSFSTGAGETQYF
>TRBV5-6|NA|NA|TRBJ1-5
TGTGCCAGCAGCGTAACAGGTGGAGATCAGCCCCAGCATTTT
CASSVTGGDQPQHF
>TRBV4-2|NA|NA|TRBJ2-2
TGTGCCAGCAGTAGGGCGAACACCGGGGAGCTGTTTTTT
CASSRANTGELFF
>TRBV19|few|NA|TRBJ1-5
TGTGCCAGCGGCTCCTCGGGGGTTGGCAATCAGCCCCAGCATTTT
CASGSSGVGNQPQHF
>TRBV2|few|NA|TRBJ2-3
TGTGCCAGCAGTAGGGACTCCACAGATACGCAGTATTTT
CASSRDSTDTQYF
>TRBV5-1|few|NA|TRBJ2-4
TGCGCCAGCAGCTTGCCGGTTTCGGCCAAAAACATTCAGTACTTC
CASSLPVSAKNIQYF
>TRBV29-1|NA|NA|TRBJ1-4
TGCAGCGTTGTCAGGCAGGTGGATGAAAAACTGTTTTTT
CSVVRQVDEKLFF
>TRBV10-1|NA|NA|TRBJ2-3
TGCGCCAGCAGTGACGGCGGGTCTATAGATACGCAATATTTT
CASSDGGSIDTQYF
>TRBV6-5|NA|TRBD2|TRBJ2-3
TGTGCCAGCAGTTCCGGACTAGTAGATACGCAGTATTTT
CASSSGLVDTQYF
>TRBV7-9|NA|TRBD1|TRBJ1-2
TGTGCCAGCAGCTTGGGACAGTTCTATGGCTACACCTTC
CASSLGQFYGYTF
>TRBV7-9|NA|TRBD1|TRBJ2-7
TGTGCCAGCAGCTTAGATGCGGGACAGGAAAGCTCCTACGAGCAGTACTTC
CASSLDAGQESSYEQYF
>TRBV5-4|few|TRBD1|TRBJ2-1
TGTGCCAGCCACCGAGACAGGGTCTCCTACAATGAGCAGTTCTTC
CASHRDRVSYNEQFF
>TRBV27|NA|TRBD1|TRBJ2-3
TGTGCCAGCAAGGCGACAGGGGCTGATACGCAGTATTTT
CASKATGADTQYF
>TRBV2|NA|TRBD1|TRBJ1-2
TGTGCCAGCAGTGGACAGGGGGCGAACTATGGCTACACCTTC
CASSGQGANYGYTF
>TRBV5-1|few|TRBD1|TRBJ1-1
TGCGCCAGCAGCTTCGGACAGGGTGAAGCTTTCTTT
CASSFGQGEAFF
>TRBV7-9|NA|TRBD1|TRBJ1-6
TGTGCCAGCAGCTCCTGGGGACAGTATAATTCACCCCTCCACTTT
CASSSWGQYNSPLHF
>TRBV29-1|NA|NA|TRBJ2-7
TGCAGCGTTGTCGTCCTTAGCTACGAGCAGTACTTC
CSVVVLSYEQYF
>TRBV6-6|NA|NA|TRBJ2-7
TGTGCCAGCAGTTACTCCCGCGAGCAGTACTTC
CASSYSREQYF
>TRBV7-2|medium-sized|NA|TRBJ2-7
TGTGCCAGCAGCTTAGGTGGGCAGGGGAACTACGAGCAGTACTTC
CASSLGGQGNYEQYF
>TRBV6-6|NA|NA|TRBJ1-5
TGTGCCAGCAGTTTACTGGGACAGCCCCAGCATTTT
CASSLLGQPQHF
>TRBV7-2|NA|NA|TRBJ2-3
TGTGCCAGCAGCATAACCCGTCCGGGAGATACGCAGTATTTT
CASSITRPGDTQYF
>TRBV7-8|NA|NA|TRBJ2-3
TGTGCCAGCAGTCCTACTCTAGGGCCGGGTACGCAGTATTTT
CASSPTLGPGTQYF
>TRBV5-8|NA|TRBD2|TRBJ2-7
TGTGCCAGCAGCTCTGTTCTAGCGGGAAGGGGCGAGCAGTACTTC
CASSSVLAGRGEQYF
>TRBV28|NA|NA|TRBJ2-6
TGTGCCAGCAGTTTATTGTCTGGGGCCAACGTCCTGACTTTC
CASSLLSGANVLTF
>TRBV7-9|few|TRBD1|TRBJ2-1
TGTGCCAGCAGCTTACCATATGGCAGGGGGCTCCACAATGAGCAGTTCTTC
CASSLPYGRGLHNEQFF
>TRBV2|few|NA|TRBJ2-1
TGTGCCAGCGGGCGGGGTTCCTACAATGAGCAGTTCTTC
CASGRGSYNEQFF
>TRBV7-2|few|NA|TRBJ2-7
TGTGCCAGCAGCTTAGGCCGTGGTGGGAGCTTCTACGAGCAGTACTTC
CASSLGRGGSFYEQYF
>TRBV5-1|NA|NA|TRBJ1-1
TGCGCCAGCAGCTTCACAGGGATACGCACTGAAGCTTTCTTT
CASSFTGIRTEAFF
>TRBV10-3|NA|TRBD1|TRBJ2-7
TGTGCCATCAGAAGGACAGGGGGCTCCTACGAGCAGTACTTC
CAIRRTGGSYEQYF
>TRBV6-6|NA|NA|TRBJ2-7
TGTGCCAGCAGTCGACAGTCCTCCTACGAGCAGTACTTC
CASSRQSSYEQYF
>TRBV29-1|NA|TRBD1|TRBJ2-5
TGCAGCGTTCGACAGGGGAAAGAGACCCAGTACTTC
CSVRQGKETQYF